The 9 T cell receptor beta chains below all came from one sample that was sequenced in a study of T cells in Graves' hyperthyroidism and ophthalmopathy. Researchers amplified the TCR beta CDR3 regions from RNA transcripts. The TCR CDR3 first-round RT-PCR relied on the HTBI primer set. Via MiXCR, TCRdb re-called the multiplex PCR reads, giving one row per CDR3 protein. This sample has more than 500,000 distinct CDR3 sequences; around 13% occur once, and the top ten carry approximately 15%. Sequences were obtained from blood. Receptors originate from a woman in her forties with Graves' hyperthyroidism.

This clonotype was detected a few times. J is TRBJ1-5 and V is TRBV24-1, with D possibly being TRBD1 (6 bases). This CDR3 is 14 amino acids long. V gave up 5 bases and J gave up 6 bases, with 13 bases separating them. Germline-derived CDR1 and CDR2 are KGHDR and SFDVKD. The CDR3 spells CATSAGGGGQPQHF. The CDR3 DNA is TGTGCCACCAGTGCGGGGGGGGGCGGTCAGCCCCAGCATTTT.

Ten or more counts support this clonotype. The rearrangement joins TRBV30 to TRBJ2-7; no firm D call. This CDR3 is 11 amino acids long. Germline V gene lookup returns CDR1 GTSNPN and CDR2 SVGIG (reference sequence). V lost 3 bases and J 2 bases, leaving 5 bases between the germline ends. Here the CDR3 reads CAWRATYEQYF. CDR3 nucleotides: TGTGCCTGGAGGGCCACCTACGAGCAGTACTTC.

This clonotype has more than one count but fewer than ten. An end of the junction does not agree with germline; a read error may underlie this. CDR3 loop: CASTLLAGSTDTQYF. The CDR3 DNA sequence: TGTGCCAGCACTTTACTAGCGGGGAGCACAGATACGCAGTATTTT. The chain joins TRBV27 to TRBJ2-3, with 10 bases aligning to TRBD2. CDR3 length: 15 amino acids. Germline values: CDR1 MNHEY, CDR2 SMNVEV (reference sequence).

This clonotype was counted ten times or more. The CDR3 is CASSPPRIDTQYF. The CDR3, as DNA: TGTGCCAGCTCACCACCCCGGATAGATACGCAGTATTTT. The rearrangement links TRBV18 to TRBJ2-3, with D unresolved. This CDR3 is 13 amino acids long. CDR1 and CDR2 (germline): KGHSH, LQKENI. Trimming removed 0 bases at V and 5 bases at J, with 6 bases between.

The chain uses TRBV4-2 and TRBJ2-2; D is ambiguous. This CDR3 is 19 amino acids long. The V and J ends lost 0 bases and 0 bases respectively, with 17 bases between them. CDR1 LGHNA and CDR2 YNFKEQ come from the germline V gene. The CDR3 DNA sequence: TGTGCCAGCAGCCAAGAAGGGTTAAGGGAATCAACGAACACCGGGGAGCTGTTTTTT. Amino acid sequence: CASSQEGLRESTNTGELFF.

This clonotype was counted many times. The V and J genes are TRBV29-1 and TRBJ2-5; 8 bases fit TRBD1. The CDR3 consists of 14 residues. The germline gives CDR1 SQVTM, CDR2 ANQGSEA. V was clipped by 4 bases and J by 4 bases; unmatched bases: 8. The DNA of the CDR3 is TGCAGCGTTGGTTCTCAGGGGGCTGGAGAGACCCAGTACTTC. It translates to CSVGSQGAGETQYF.

The chain joins TRBV19 to TRBJ2-5; D is possibly TRBD2 (5 bases). Per germline, CDR1 LNHDA and CDR2 SQIVND (reference sequence). The CDR3 has 15 amino acids. V was trimmed by 6 bases and J by 5 bases, leaving 19 bases between them. CDR3 in amino acids: CASRKTAADWETQYF. The CDR3 nucleotides read TGTGCCAGTAGGAAAACAGCGGCGGATTGGGAGACCCAGTACTTC.

Many counts were recorded for this clonotype. The CDR3 reads CASWSNEQFF. Written as DNA, the CDR3 is TGTGCCAGCTGGAGCAATGAGCAGTTCTTC. The rearrangement uses TRBV6-2 or TRBV6-3 and TRBJ2-1; no clear D. This CDR3 region has 10 residues. With 8 bases removed from V and 6 bases from J, the gap between germline ends came to 5 bases. Germline V gene data show CDR1 as MNHEY and CDR2 as SVGEGT.

The chain uses TRBV19 and TRBJ2-5; 12 positions match TRBD2. Trimming at V came to 11 bases and at J to 5 bases, leaving 3 bases not matched to a gene. CDR1 is LNHDA and CDR2 is SQIVND in the germline V gene (reference sequence). The CDR3 covers 12 residues. The CDR3 nucleotides read TGTGCCGCTAGCGGGAGGGGGGAGACCCAGTACTTC. This translates into CAASGRGETQYF.